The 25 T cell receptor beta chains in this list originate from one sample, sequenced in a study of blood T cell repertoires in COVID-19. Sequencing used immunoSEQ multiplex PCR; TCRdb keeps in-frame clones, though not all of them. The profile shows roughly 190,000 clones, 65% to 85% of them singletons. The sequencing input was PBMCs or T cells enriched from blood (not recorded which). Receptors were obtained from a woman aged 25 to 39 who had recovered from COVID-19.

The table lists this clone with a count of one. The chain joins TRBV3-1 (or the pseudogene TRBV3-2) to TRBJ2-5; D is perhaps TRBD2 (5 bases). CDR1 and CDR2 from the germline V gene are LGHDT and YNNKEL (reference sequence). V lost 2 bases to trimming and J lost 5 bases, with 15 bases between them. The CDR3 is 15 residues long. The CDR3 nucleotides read TGTGCCAGCAGCCAAAATGCCCTCCGCGGGGAGACCCAGTACTTC. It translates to CASSQNALRGETQYF.

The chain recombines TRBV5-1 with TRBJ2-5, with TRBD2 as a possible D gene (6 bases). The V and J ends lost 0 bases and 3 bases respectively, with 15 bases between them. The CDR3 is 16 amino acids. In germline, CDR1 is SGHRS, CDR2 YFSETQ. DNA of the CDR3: TGCGCCAGCAGCTTGGGACTAGGGGTAAAAGAAGAGACCCAGTACTTC. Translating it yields CASSLGLGVKEETQYF. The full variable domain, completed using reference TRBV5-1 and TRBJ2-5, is KAGVTQTPRYLIKTRGQQVTLSCSPISGHRSVSWYQQTPGQGLQFLFEYFSETQRNKGNFPGRFSGRQFSNSRSEMNVSTLELGDSALYLCASSLGLGVKEETQYFGPGTRLLVL.

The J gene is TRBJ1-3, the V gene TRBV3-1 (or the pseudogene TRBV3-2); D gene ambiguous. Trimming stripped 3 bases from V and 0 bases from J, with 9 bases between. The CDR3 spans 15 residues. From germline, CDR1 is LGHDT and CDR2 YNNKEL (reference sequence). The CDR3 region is CASSQKQNSGNTIYF. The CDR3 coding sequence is TGTGCCAGCAGCCAGAAACAGAACTCTGGAAACACCATATATTTT.

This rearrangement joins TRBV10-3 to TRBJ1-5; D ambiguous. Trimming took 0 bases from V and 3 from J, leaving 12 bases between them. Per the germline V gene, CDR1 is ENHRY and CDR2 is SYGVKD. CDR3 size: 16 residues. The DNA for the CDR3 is TGTGCCATCAGTGAGTCGACTGGGGAGCCCAATCAGCCCCAGCATTTT. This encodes CAISESTGEPNQPQHF.

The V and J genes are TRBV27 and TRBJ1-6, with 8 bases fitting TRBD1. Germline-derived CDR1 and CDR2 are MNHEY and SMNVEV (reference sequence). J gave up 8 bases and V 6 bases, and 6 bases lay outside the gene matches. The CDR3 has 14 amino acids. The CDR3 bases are TGTGCCAGCAGCCCCAGGGGGCGCGATTCACCCCTCCACTTT. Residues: CASSPRGRDSPLHF.

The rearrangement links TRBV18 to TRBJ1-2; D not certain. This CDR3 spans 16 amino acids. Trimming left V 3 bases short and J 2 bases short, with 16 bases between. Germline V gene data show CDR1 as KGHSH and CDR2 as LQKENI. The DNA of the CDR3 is TGTGCCAGCTCACCTGGAGGTTCCAGCTTCAACTATGGCTACACCTTC. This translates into CASSPGGSSFNYGYTF.

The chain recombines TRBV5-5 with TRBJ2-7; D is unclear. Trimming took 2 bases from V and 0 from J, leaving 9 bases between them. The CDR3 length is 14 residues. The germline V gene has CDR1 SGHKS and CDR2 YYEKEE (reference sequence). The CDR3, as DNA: TGTGCCAGCAGCTTAAACCCGAGCTCCTACGAGCAGTACGTC. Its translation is CASSLNPSSYEQYV.

The CDR3 DNA is TGTGCCAGCAGCTTGTTGCTTATTAGCGGAAAAGAGACCCAGTACTTC. Translation gives CASSLLLISGKETQYF. This chain uses TRBV5-4 with TRBJ2-5; D perhaps matches TRBD2 (6 bases). This CDR3 comprises 16 residues. From germline, CDR1 is SGHNT and CDR2 YYREEE (reference sequence). Trimming took off 1 base at V and 3 bases at J, with 16 bases between the two ends. The complete variable domain, with remaining parts taken from reference TRBV5-4 and TRBJ2-5, reads ETGVTQSPTHLIKTRGQQVTLRCSSQSGHNTVSWYQQALGQGPQFIFQYYREEENGRGNFPPRFSGLQFPNYSSELNVNALELDDSALYLCASSLLLISGKETQYFGPGTRLLVL.

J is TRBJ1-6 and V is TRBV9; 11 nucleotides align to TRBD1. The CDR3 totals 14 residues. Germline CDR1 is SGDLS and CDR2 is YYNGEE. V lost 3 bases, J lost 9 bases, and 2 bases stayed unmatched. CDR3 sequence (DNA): TGTGCCAGCAGCGGGACAGGGGGCTTTTCACCCCTCCACTTT. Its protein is CASSGTGGFSPLHF.

Here the CDR3 DNA reads TGTGCCAGCAGTACCCGACTAGCGGTCTCCTACAATGAGCAGTTCTTC. This codes for CASSTRLAVSYNEQFF. The V gene is TRBV28, the J gene TRBJ2-1; TRBD2 aligns across 9 bases. The CDR3 length is 16 residues. Germline loops: CDR1 MDHEN, CDR2 SYDVKM. The V segment lost 5 bases and the J segment 0 bases; nucleotides outside the gene matches: 5.

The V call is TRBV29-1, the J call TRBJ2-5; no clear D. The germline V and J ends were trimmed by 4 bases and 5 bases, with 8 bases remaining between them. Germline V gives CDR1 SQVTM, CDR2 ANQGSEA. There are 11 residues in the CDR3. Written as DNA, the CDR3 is TGCAGCGTTGGCGGAACGGAGACCCAGTACTTC. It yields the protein CSVGGTETQYF.

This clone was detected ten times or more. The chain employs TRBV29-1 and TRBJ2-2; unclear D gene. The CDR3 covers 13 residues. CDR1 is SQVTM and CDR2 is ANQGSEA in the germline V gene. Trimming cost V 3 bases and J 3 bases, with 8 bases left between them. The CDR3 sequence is CSVDAGYTGELFF. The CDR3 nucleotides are TGCAGCGTTGATGCAGGTTACACCGGGGAGCTGTTTTTT.

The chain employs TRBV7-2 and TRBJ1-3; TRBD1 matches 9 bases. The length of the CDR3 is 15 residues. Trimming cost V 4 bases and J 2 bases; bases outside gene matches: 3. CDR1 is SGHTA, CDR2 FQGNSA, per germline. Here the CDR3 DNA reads TGTGCCAGCAGCTCGGACAGGGGAACTGGAAACACCATATATTTT. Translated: CASSSDRGTGNTIYF.

The CDR3 DNA reads as TGTGCCAGTAGTATCAGACAGGGGATCAGCTCTGGAAACACCATATATTTT. Its translation: CASSIRQGISSGNTIYF. The V call is TRBV19, the J call TRBJ1-3, with 8 bases matching TRBD1. The CDR3 contains 17 residues. Germline V CDR1 and CDR2: LNHDA, SQIVND (reference sequence). V lost 3 bases to trimming and J lost 0 bases; unmatched junction nucleotides: 7.

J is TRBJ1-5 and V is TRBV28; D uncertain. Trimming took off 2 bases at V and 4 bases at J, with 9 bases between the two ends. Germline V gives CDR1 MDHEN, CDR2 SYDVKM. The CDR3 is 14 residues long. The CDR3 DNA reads TGTGCCAGCAGTTTAGTGGCAGATAATCAGCCCCAGCATTTT. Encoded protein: CASSLVADNQPQHF.

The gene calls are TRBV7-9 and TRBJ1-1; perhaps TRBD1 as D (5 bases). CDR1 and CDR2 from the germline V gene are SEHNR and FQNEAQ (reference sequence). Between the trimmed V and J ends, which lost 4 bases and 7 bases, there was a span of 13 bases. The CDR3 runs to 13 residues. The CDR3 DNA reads TGTGCCAGCAGCTCCGGGGGAGGTAATGAAGCTTTCTTT. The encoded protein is CASSSGGGNEAFF.

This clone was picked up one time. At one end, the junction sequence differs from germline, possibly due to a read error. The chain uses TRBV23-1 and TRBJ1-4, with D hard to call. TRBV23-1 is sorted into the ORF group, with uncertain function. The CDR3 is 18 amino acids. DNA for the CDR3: TGCGCCAGCAATCAATCGCCCCTGGCCCGGAGGACTAATGAAAAACTGTTTTTT. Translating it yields CASNQSPLARRTNEKLFF.

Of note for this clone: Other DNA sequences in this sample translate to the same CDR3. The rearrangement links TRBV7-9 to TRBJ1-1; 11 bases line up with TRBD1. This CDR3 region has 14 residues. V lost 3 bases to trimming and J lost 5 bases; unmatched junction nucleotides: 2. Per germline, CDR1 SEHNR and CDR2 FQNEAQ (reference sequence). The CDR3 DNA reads TGTGCCAGCAGCTTGGGACAGGGGGTAACTGAAGCTTTCTTT. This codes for CASSLGQGVTEAFF.

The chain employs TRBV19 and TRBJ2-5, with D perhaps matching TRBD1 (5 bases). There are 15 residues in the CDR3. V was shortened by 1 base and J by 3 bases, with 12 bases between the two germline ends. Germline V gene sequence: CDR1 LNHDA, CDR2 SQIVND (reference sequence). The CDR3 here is CASSIVGVSKETQYF. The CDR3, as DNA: TGTGCCAGTAGTATAGTAGGGGTATCGAAAGAGACCCAGTACTTC.

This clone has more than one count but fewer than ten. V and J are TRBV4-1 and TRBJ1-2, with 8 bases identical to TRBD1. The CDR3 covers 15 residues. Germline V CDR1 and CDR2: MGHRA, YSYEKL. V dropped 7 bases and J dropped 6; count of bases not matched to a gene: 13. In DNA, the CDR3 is TGCGCCAGCACAGGTCCGGGACAGGTGACTGATGGCTACACCTTC. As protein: CASTGPGQVTDGYTF.

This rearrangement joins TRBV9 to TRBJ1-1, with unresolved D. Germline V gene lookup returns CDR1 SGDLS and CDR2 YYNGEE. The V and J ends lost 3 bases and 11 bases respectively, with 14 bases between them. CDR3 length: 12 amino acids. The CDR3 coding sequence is TGTGCCAGCAGCGCGCACACTAATCAGGCTTTCTTT. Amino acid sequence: CASSAHTNQAFF. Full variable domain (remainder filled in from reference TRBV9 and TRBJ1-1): DSGVTQTPKHLITATGQRVTLRCSPRSGDLSVYWYQQSLDQGLQFLIQYYNGEERAKGNILERFSAQQFPDLHSELNLSSLELGDSALYFCASSAHTNQAFFGQGTRLTVV.

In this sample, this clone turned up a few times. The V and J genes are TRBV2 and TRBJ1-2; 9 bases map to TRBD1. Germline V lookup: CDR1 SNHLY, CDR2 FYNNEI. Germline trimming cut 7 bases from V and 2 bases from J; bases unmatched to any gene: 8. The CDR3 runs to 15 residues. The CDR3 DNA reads TGTGCCAGCACAGGCGGGACAGGGAGGAACTATGGCTACACCTTC. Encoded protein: CASTGGTGRNYGYTF.

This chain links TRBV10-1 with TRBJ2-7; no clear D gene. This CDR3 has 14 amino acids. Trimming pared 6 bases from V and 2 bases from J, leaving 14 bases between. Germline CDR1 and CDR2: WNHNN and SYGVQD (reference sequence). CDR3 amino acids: CASRVRQRPYEQYF. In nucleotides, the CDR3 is TGCGCCAGCAGGGTCCGTCAGCGACCCTACGAGCAGTACTTC.

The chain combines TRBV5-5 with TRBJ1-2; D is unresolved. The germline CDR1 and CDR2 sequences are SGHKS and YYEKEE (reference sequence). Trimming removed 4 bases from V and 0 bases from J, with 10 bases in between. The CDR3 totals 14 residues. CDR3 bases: TGTGCCAGCAGCGAGGGTTCCCCTAACTATGGCTACACCTTC. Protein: CASSEGSPNYGYTF.

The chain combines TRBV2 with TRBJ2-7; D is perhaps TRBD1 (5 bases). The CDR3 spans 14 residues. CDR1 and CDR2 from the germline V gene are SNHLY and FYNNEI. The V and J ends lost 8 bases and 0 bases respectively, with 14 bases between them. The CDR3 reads CASGETDSSYEQYF. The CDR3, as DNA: TGTGCCAGCGGAGAGACAGATAGCTCCTACGAGCAGTACTTC.